The rows below give T cell receptor beta chains drawn from one sample of a study of CD8+CD57+ T cells in acquired aplastic anemia. MiXCR, run by TCRdb on the reads, gives a single entry per CDR3 protein. Of hundreds of thousands of distinct CDR3 sequences in the sample, more than 40% were seen once. The material sequenced was sorted CD4+, CD8+, or CD8+CD57+ T cells (not recorded which) from PBMCs. These receptors originate from a human donor with aplastic anemia. Both conserved end residues are part of each CDR3. The D gene is left open where the match is weak. Some rows have no size entry. The others give once, few or many, or a class for an expanded clone.

d_gene,abundance,j_gene,v_gene,CDR3nt,CDR3aa
TRBD2,many,TRBJ2-1,TRBV7-3,TGTGCCAGCAGCTTAACCTGGGCGGGAGTAAACAATGAGCAGTTCTTC,CASSLTWAGVNNEQFF
NA,many,TRBJ1-5,TRBV5-6,TGTGCCAGCAGCTTGGCGGCAGGGGACCAGCCCCAGCATTTT,CASSLAAGDQPQHF
NA,NA,TRBJ1-1,TRBV7-3,TGCGCCAGCAGCCCCCCCAAGGGGACTGAAGCTTTCTTT,CASSPPKGTEAFF
TRBD2,NA,TRBJ2-2,TRBV20-1,TGCAGTGCTAGTTCGGGGGGGGCCGGGGAGCTGTTTTTT,CSASSGGAGELFF
TRBD1,NA,TRBJ2-5,TRBV10-3,TGTGCCATCAGTGAGTCGTTTTGGGGGAAGGGGGCGGGTGAGAGAGAGACCCAGTACTTC,CAISESFWGKGAGERETQYF
TRBD2,few,TRBJ2-1,TRBV6-2/TRBV6-3,TGTGCCAGCAGCCCTACTAGCGGGGGTTTGGGGGGTGAGCAGTTCTTC,CASSPTSGGLGGEQFF
TRBD2,NA,TRBJ2-3,TRBV6-2/TRBV6-3,TGTGCCAGCAGTTACGGGTCGGGGGGGCGAGGCACAGATACGCGGTATTTT,CASSYGSGGRGTDTRYF
NA,many,TRBJ1-2,TRBV19,TGTGCCAGTCGGGACTATGGCTACACCTTC,CASRDYGYTF
NA,many,TRBJ2-7,TRBV5-1,TGCGCCAGCAGCTCGGATGGCTACGAGCAGTACTTC,CASSSDGYEQYF
TRBD1,many,TRBJ2-1,TRBV2,TGTGCCAGCAGTGACGGGACAGGGAGAAATAATGAGCAGTTCTTC,CASSDGTGRNNEQFF
NA,NA,TRBJ2-1,TRBV30,TGTGCCTGGAGTGTTACCCTCAGTGAGCAGTTCTTC,CAWSVTLSEQFF
NA,NA,TRBJ1-2,TRBV20-1,TGCAGTGCTACCCCCAGGGTGAGAGGCTACACCTTT,CSATPRVRGYTF
NA,NA,TRBJ1-2,TRBV2,TGTGCCAGCAGAGCCCAGGGTGGGTCTAACTATGGCTACACCTTC,CASRAQGGSNYGYTF
NA,NA,TRBJ2-1,TRBV24-1,TGTGCCACCAGTGATCGGGGGCGGTACGACAATGAGCAGTTCTTC,CATSDRGRYDNEQFF
NA,many,TRBJ1-6,TRBV10-2,TGCGCCAGCTCAGAGTTTCGGGATAATTCACCCCTCCACTTT,CASSEFRDNSPLHF
NA,many,TRBJ2-1,TRBV5-1,TGCGCCAGCAGCGACGCCGGGACTGAACCATACAATGAGCAGTTCTTC,CASSDAGTEPYNEQFF
NA,many,TRBJ2-7,TRBV6-5,TGTGCCAGCAGTTGGGGGAACGAGCAGTACTTC,CASSWGNEQYF
TRBD1,many,TRBJ2-7,TRBV19,TGTGCCAGTAGTATGGCAGGGGGCAACGAGCAGTACTTC,CASSMAGGNEQYF
NA,NA,TRBJ1-6,TRBV10-3,TGTGCCATCAGTGAGTACGAGGGTTTATCCCTCCACTTT,CAISEYEGLSLHF
NA,NA,TRBJ1-3,TRBV10-3,TGTGCCATCAGTGAAGGGGGAAACACCATATATTTT,CAISEGGNTIYF
NA,many,TRBJ2-7,TRBV19,TGTGCCAGTAAATCCTTCGGGAACGAGCAGTACTTC,CASKSFGNEQYF
NA,NA,TRBJ1-1,TRBV7-3,TGTGCTAGAGACACACAGGAGCTGAACACTGAAGCTTTCTTT,CARDTQELNTEAFF
NA,NA,TRBJ1-1,TRBV10-3,TGTGCCATCAGCCCGAGGGGACGGCACACTGAAGCCTTCTTT,CAISPRGRHTEAFF
TRBD1,many,TRBJ1-5,TRBV19,TGTGCCAGCAGATCGACAGGGGAGGGTCAGCCCCAGCATTTT,CASRSTGEGQPQHF
NA,many,TRBJ1-1,TRBV7-9,TGTGCCAGCAGCTTAGCGGGGCAGGGACCGAACACTGAAGCTTTCTTT,CASSLAGQGPNTEAFF
TRBD1,NA,TRBJ1-3,TRBV10-3,TGTGCCATCAGTGAGACAGGGGCTGGAAACACCATATATTTT,CAISETGAGNTIYF
NA,NA,TRBJ2-3,TRBV7-2,TGTGCCAGCAGCGAAAGGGGGGGAGGAAGTGAGTCTACAGATACGCAGTATTTT,CASSERGGGSESTDTQYF
NA,NA,TRBJ2-7,TRBV12-3/TRBV12-4,TGTGCCAGCAGTCACAGGGACGAGCAGTACTTC,CASSHRDEQYF
NA,once,TRBJ2-1,TRBV19,TGTGCCAGCGGTGGGCTCCCACTACAATTCCACAATGAGCAGTTCTTC,CASGGLPLQFHNEQFF
NA,many,TRBJ1-1,TRBV19,TGTGCCAGTAGTATTAAGAACATGAACACTGAAGCTTTCTTT,CASSIKNMNTEAFF
NA,many,TRBJ1-1,TRBV29-1,TGCAGCGGGACAGCGAACACTGAAGCTTTCTTT,CSGTANTEAFF
TRBD2,NA,TRBJ2-1,TRBV27,TGTGCCACCACCAGGGGTAGCGGGAGGCGTGATGAGCAGTTCTTC,CATTRGSGRRDEQFF
NA,NA,TRBJ1-1,TRBV4-3,TGCGCCAGCAGCCAAGATAGCAAAGTCTACATGAACACTGAAGCTTTCTTT,CASSQDSKVYMNTEAFF
TRBD1,NA,TRBJ2-2,TRBV27,TGTGCCAGCAGTTCTGGACAGGGAAGGAACACCGGGGAGCTGTTTTTT,CASSSGQGRNTGELFF
NA,many,TRBJ1-2,TRBV7-9,TGTGCCAGCAGTAAGGAGTCGGGCCCCCTAAACGGCTACACCTTC,CASSKESGPLNGYTF
NA,many,TRBJ1-6,TRBV27,TGTGCCAGCACGGGAGAAGATAATTCACCCCTCCACTTT,CASTGEDNSPLHF
NA,NA,TRBJ2-5,TRBV5-6,TGTGCCAGCAGCTTGTTCCAAGAGACCCAGTACTTC,CASSLFQETQYF
NA,many,TRBJ2-3,TRBV14,TGTGCCAGCAGCGTGGGGGTAGATACGCAGTATTTT,CASSVGVDTQYF
NA,NA,TRBJ2-3,TRBV6-6,TGTGCCAGCAGTTACGCGGACAGAAGCACAGATACGCAGTATTTT,CASSYADRSTDTQYF
TRBD2,many,TRBJ2-7,TRBV7-9,TGTGCCAGCAGCTTAAGTACTAGCGCGTACGAGCAGTACTTC,CASSLSTSAYEQYF